Listed below are T cell receptor beta chains from one sample, sequenced in a study of cytomegalovirus exposure and HLA in healthy donors. TCRdb's copy holds only in-frame clones and misses some; the assay was immunoSEQ multiplex PCR. The sample yields roughly 59,000 clones, roughly 94% seen once. The sequenced sample consisted of PBMCs. These receptors were collected from a woman between 18 and 29 years old in good health and CMV-seropositive. Both conserved end residues are part of each CDR3. A D gene is named only where the DNA matches it firmly. Not every row has a clone size; where given, it reads once, few, many or a size class.

J	D	V	size	CDR3	DNA
TRBJ1-2	.	TRBV21-1	.	CASPGGAYGYTF	TGTGCCAGCCCGGGGGGGGCCTATGGCTACACCTTC
TRBJ2-1	TRBD2	TRBV2	.	CASSDHRERGTNEQFF	TGTGCCAGCAGTGATCACAGGGAGCGGGGGACGAATGAGCAGTTCTTC
TRBJ1-2	.	TRBV5-6	.	CASSPGFVNYGYTF	TGTGCCAGCAGCCCAGGCTTCGTTAACTATGGCTACACCTTC
TRBJ2-1	TRBD2	TRBV27	.	CASSLISSGGVNEQFF	TGTGCCAGCAGTTTAATATCTAGCGGGGGGGTTAATGAGCAGTTCTTC
TRBJ1-2	TRBD1	TRBV10-3	.	CAISDLGQGPYGYTF	TGTGCCATCAGTGACCTCGGACAGGGGCCATATGGCTACACCTTC
TRBJ1-2	.	TRBV11-2	once	CASSLVRFRTSTNYGYTF	TGTGCCAGCAGCTTAGTAAGGTTCCGGACATCAACTAACTATGGCTACACCTTT
TRBJ2-1	TRBD2	TRBV5-1	once	CASSPGTSGAYNEQFF	TGCGCCAGCAGCCCGGGGACTAGCGGGGCCTACAATGAGCAGTTCTTC
TRBJ2-1	TRBD2	TRBV5-4	.	CASSFGTSGVNEQFF	TGTGCCAGCAGCTTCGGGACTAGCGGGGTTAATGAGCAGTTCTTC
TRBJ2-1	TRBD2	TRBV28	.	CASSLPHGAGGKQFF	TGTGCCAGCAGTTTACCCCATGGGGCGGGGGGGAAGCAGTTCTTC
TRBJ1-1	.	TRBV27	.	CASTGSMNTEAFF	TGTGCCAGTACAGGGTCGATGAACACTGAAGCTTTCTTT
TRBJ2-5	.	TRBV18	.	CASSPSRDETQYF	TGTGCCAGCTCACCATCCAGGGATGAGACCCAGTACTTC
TRBJ2-3	.	TRBV6-5	.	CASSYRGGVEQYF	TGTGCCAGCAGTTACAGGGGGGGGGTTGAGCAGTATTTT
TRBJ2-1	TRBD2	TRBV6-1	few	CASTGFSGSRFF	TGTGCCAGCACGGGGTTTAGCGGGAGTCGGTTCTTC
TRBJ2-2	.	TRBV7-9	.	CASSFQQQNTGELFF	TGTGCCAGCAGCTTCCAACAGCAAAACACCGGGGAGCTGTTTTTT
TRBJ1-3	.	TRBV28	.	CASTEGPSSGNTIYF	TGTGCCAGCACGGAGGGTCCTAGCTCTGGAAACACCATATATTTT
TRBJ2-1	TRBD2	TRBV27	.	CASSLVQGLGGNEQFF	TGTGCCAGCAGTTTAGTCCAGGGACTAGGGGGCAATGAGCAGTTCTTC
TRBJ2-2	TRBD2	TRBV19	.	CASSISQLAPNTGELFF	TGTGCCAGTAGTATATCCCAACTAGCGCCGAACACCGGGGAGCTGTTTTTT
TRBJ1-2	.	TRBV10-3	.	CAISEQGVFRGYTF	TGTGCCATCAGTGAACAGGGTGTCTTTCGTGGCTACACCTTC
TRBJ2-7	.	TRBV10-3	once	CAIRRDTEYEQYF	TGTGCCATCAGGAGGGACACCGAATACGAGCAGTACTTC